This record concerns one T cell receptor (beta chain) sequence. Its antigen has not been determined. Base-call qualities are not available, and no considerably larger clone is one nucleotide away. V lost 4 bases and J lost 4 bases; the stretch between them is 13 bases long. The CDR1 and CDR2 encoded by the germline V gene are SNHLY and FYNNEI. From its cysteine to its phenylalanine, the CDR3 spans 14 amino acids. Of the read, only the CDR3 DNA is kept; its 42 bases are in frame from base 1. TCRbeta CDR3 regions were amplified from genomic DNA using the immunoSEQ Assay, a bias-controlled multiplex PCR. For the original study's pipeline: Within the assay, amplification of reference gene primers was used to estimate how many nucleated cells each sample contained. To quantify the absolute abundance of each unique TCRbeta CDR3 rearrangement, sequence reads were collapsed and filtered. For each sample, productive Simpson clonality was calculated by taking the square root of Simpson's diversity index across productive rearrangements. TCRdb's version of the immuneACCESS table is confined to in-frame rearrangements and falls short of the full clone set. An unresolved V gene accounts for under half of the shortfall where checked; the remainder is of unknown origin. From that table come the V and J calls and clone size; the DNA was used to work out D and trimming. The sample has almost 200,000 clones on record, about 82% of them singletons. The biggest ten clones account for 0.9% to 0.95% of the sample.

These data come from a study of blood T cell repertoires in COVID-19 (dated by TCRdb to about 2020). Regarding the study in general: The collaborator samples originated in the United States, Italy and Spain and spanned the acute and convalescent phases of COVID-19. The sample metadata nearly always contained a de-identified subject ID, COVID-19 status, age in years and sex. The prospective study material was composed of cDNA or gDNA derived from T cells, B-cell-depleted T cells, or PBMCs. Samples came from the ongoing ImmuneRACE study (first 160 participants) plus 1,254 subjects from 6 global collaborators. The dataset comprised deeply sampled blood TCRbeta repertoires from subjects exposed to, actively infected with, or recovered from COVID-19. HLA class I and class II types, where available, came from metadata supplied by the sample provider rather than from assay-based typing. The repertoires were released in a freely available public database meant as a resource for research on the immune response to SARS-CoV-2.

One collaborating source in Seattle enrolled patients during active infection and followed them longitudinally through the course of disease. Each collaborating institution followed its own protocols to collect whole blood in K2EDTA tubes. For TCRbeta analysis, collaborator samples were shipped as frozen whole blood, as isolated PBMCs, or as DNA extracted from either sample type. The investigation overall reported the following: The amount of clinical and demographic metadata varied by source and participant and was provided uncurated.

Recombination linked TRBV2 to TRBJ1-1; no D segment can be confidently identified. The TCR comes from a man in his sixties with COVID-19, enrolled during active disease. The sequenced sample consisted of peripheral blood. In nucleotides, the sequence is TGTGCCAGCAGTGCTCATATGGAGGGCACTGAAGCTTTCTTT. Its protein product is CASSAHMEGTEAFF.